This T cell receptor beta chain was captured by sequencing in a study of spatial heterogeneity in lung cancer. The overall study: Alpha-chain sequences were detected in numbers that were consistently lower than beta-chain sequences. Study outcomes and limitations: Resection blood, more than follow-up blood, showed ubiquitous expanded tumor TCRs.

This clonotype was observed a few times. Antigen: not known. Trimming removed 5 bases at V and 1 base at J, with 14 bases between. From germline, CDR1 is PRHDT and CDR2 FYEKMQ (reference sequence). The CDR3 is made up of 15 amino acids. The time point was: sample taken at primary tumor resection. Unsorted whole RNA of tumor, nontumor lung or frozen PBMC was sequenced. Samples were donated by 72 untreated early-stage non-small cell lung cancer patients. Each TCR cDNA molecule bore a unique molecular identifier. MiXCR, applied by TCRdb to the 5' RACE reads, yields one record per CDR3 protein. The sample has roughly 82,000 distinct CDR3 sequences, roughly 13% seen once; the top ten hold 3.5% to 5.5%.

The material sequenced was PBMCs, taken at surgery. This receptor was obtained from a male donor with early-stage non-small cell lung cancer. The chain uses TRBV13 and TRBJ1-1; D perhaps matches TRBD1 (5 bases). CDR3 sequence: CASSMGPRENTEAFF. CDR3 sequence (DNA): TGTGCCAGCAGCATGGGACCAAGGGAGAACACTGAAGCTTTCTTT.